The text below deals with one T cell receptor (beta chain). Antigen specificity is unknown. This specimen belongs to a study of cytomegalovirus exposure and HLA in healthy donors. Study-level points and caveats: A missense variant in DCLRE1C was later tied to TCR beta V- and J-gene trimming.

The CDR3 is made up of 15 amino acids. V was clipped by 3 bases and J by 0 bases, with 10 bases between them. Germline V gives CDR1 SGHDN, CDR2 FVKESK. With 60 Vbeta and 13 Jbeta primers, the PCR was carried out. The table came from immunoSEQ multiplex PCR; TCRdb's copy has only in-frame clones and leaves some out. Here the sample spans roughly 200,000 clones, around 90% being singletons. This rearrangement joins TRBV14 to TRBJ2-3, with no clear D. This receptor was obtained from a boy aged 2 to 9 in good health and CMV-seronegative. Sequenced input: PBMCs. The DNA for the CDR3 is TGTGCCAGCAGCCAGGGCTATCGGAGCACAGATACGCAGTATTTT. Protein sequence: CASSQGYRSTDTQYF. The full variable domain, rest sourced from reference TRBV14 and TRBJ2-3, is EAGVTQFPSHSVIEKGQTVTLRCDPISGHDNLYWYRRVMGKEIKFLLHFVKESKQDESGMPNNRFLAERTGGTYSTLKVQPAELEDSGVYFCASSQGYRSTDTQYFGPGTRLTVL.